This TCR beta chain emerged from a study of blood T cell repertoires in COVID-19. Clones were sequenced by immunoSEQ multiplex PCR, and TCRdb holds only the in-frame ones, with some missing. This sample carries just under 40,000 clones, 75% to 85% of them seen once, and the ten largest clones take approximately 9.9%. The V gene's germline CDR1 is MNHNY and CDR2 SVGAGI (reference sequence). The CDR3 is made up of 12 amino acids. Trimming left V 4 bases short and J 7 bases short, with 10 bases between. Sequenced input: peripheral blood. The source is a human donor in a cohort sampled during active COVID-19. The rearrangement uses TRBV6-6 and TRBJ2-5, with D hard to call. The CDR3 DNA reads as TGTGCCAGCAGTTCCGACATCGGGACCCAGTACTTC. Its protein product is CASSSDIGTQYF.